The clone carrying this T cell receptor beta chain appeared a few times. The antigen is undetermined. A previously described protocol, modified, built RNA-based TCR cDNA libraries. TCRdb called the 5' RACE reads again in MiXCR, with one record for every CDR3 protein. Here the sample spans about 370,000 distinct CDR3 sequences, roughly 30% being singletons. The V gene's germline CDR1 is SGHTA and CDR2 FQGNSA. Deletions cut 5 bases from V and 6 bases from J, with 11 bases between. The CDR3 is 14 residues long. This sample stems from a study of identical twins' blood T cells. Study outcomes and limitations: Environmental influences on twin similarity could not be excluded.

Material for sequencing was PBMCs. The source of this sequence is a woman aged 18-50 years in good health. This sequence joins TRBV7-2 and TRBJ1-6; D possibly corresponds to TRBD1 (5 bases). CDR3 coding DNA: TGTGCCAGCAGCCCACGGGACTCTAATTCACCCCTCCACTTT. Its protein product is CASSPRDSNSPLHF. Complete variable domain (other parts from reference TRBV7-2 and TRBJ1-6): GAGVSQSPSNKVTEKGKDVELRCDPISGHTALYWYRQSLGQGLEFLIYFQGNSAPDKSGLPSDRFSAERTGGSVSTLTIQRTQQEDSAVYLCASSPRDSNSPLHFGNGTRLTVT.